These 15 T cell receptor beta chains came from one sample sequenced in a study of radiation and T cells in renal cell carcinoma. The protocol was immunoSEQ multiplex PCR, while the TCRdb copy is restricted to in-frame clones and leaves out a portion. The sample has roughly 130,000 clones, around nine tenths seen once. Noted time point: blood 2 weeks post-SBRT. Indicated treatment: 15 Gy SBRT to primary tumor, nephrectomy 4 weeks later. The sample here was blood, taken from a patient whose treatment included radiotherapy and nephrectomy. These receptor sequences come from a woman aged 70-85 years with renal cell carcinoma.

The sample holds a few counts of this clone. The chain uses TRBV2 and TRBJ1-1; no firm D call. Looked up from germline, CDR1 is SNHLY and CDR2 is FYNNEI. This CDR3 is built from 14 residues. V gave up 5 bases and J gave up 3 bases, with 13 bases separating them. As DNA, the CDR3 is TGTGCCAGCAGTCCCGACACGGAGTACACTGAAGCTTTCTTT. Protein: CASSPDTEYTEAFF.

The rearrangement uses TRBV7-9 and TRBJ1-1; a possible D gene is TRBD1 (5 bases). The CDR3 length is 14 residues. V dropped 5 bases and J dropped 3 bases, with 13 bases sitting between them. From germline, CDR1 is SEHNR and CDR2 FQNEAQ (reference sequence). The CDR3 is CASSLLAGDTEAFF. Written as DNA, the CDR3 is TGTGCCAGCAGCCTCCTAGCGGGGGACACTGAAGCTTTCTTT. The variable domain in full, completed from reference TRBV7-9 and TRBJ1-1, reads DTGVSQNPRHKITKRGQNVTFRCDPISEHNRLYWYRQTLGQGPEFLTYFQNEAQLEKSRLLSDRFSAERPKGSFSTLEIQRTEQGDSAMYLCASSLLAGDTEAFFGQGTRLTVV.

This chain links TRBV11-1 with TRBJ1-2; TRBD1 matches 8 bases. Germline CDR1 and CDR2: SGHAT and FQDESV (reference sequence). There are 13 residues in the CDR3. V shed 3 bases and J 4 bases; nucleotides not matched to a gene: 1. The CDR3 nucleotides read TGTGCCAGCAGCTTCGGACAGGGCTATGGCTACACCTTC. This encodes CASSFGQGYGYTF.

The chain is built from TRBV7-3 and TRBJ1-2, with TRBD1 matching over 9 bases. The CDR3 loop spans 13 amino acids. The V gene end was trimmed by 5 bases and the J gene end by 8 bases; junction bases not matched to a gene: 6. Germline assignment: CDR1 SGHTA and CDR2 FQGTGA. The CDR3: CASSRTGVNGYTF. The CDR3 coding sequence is TGTGCCAGCAGCCGGACAGGGGTAAACGGCTACACCTTC.

The genes are TRBV28 and TRBJ1-6, with 7 bases identical to TRBD1. Trimming took 1 base from V and 7 from J; bases not matched to a gene: 7. Germline CDR1 MDHEN, CDR2 SYDVKM. The length of the CDR3 is 16 residues. The CDR3 sequence is CASSLLGTAGNSPLHF. CDR3 in DNA: TGTGCCAGCAGTTTATTGGGGACAGCAGGGAATTCACCCCTCCACTTT.

V usage is TRBV19 and J usage is TRBJ2-1; D unclear. The CDR3 consists of 13 residues. The germline gives CDR1 LNHDA, CDR2 SQIVND (reference sequence). V lost 6 bases to trimming and J lost 6 bases, with 12 bases between them. The DNA for the CDR3 is TGTGCCAGTAGCCCGGGCCCTTCCAATGAGCAGTTCTTC. Translating gives CASSPGPSNEQFF.

The rearrangement uses TRBV9 and TRBJ2-3; 10 bases are a match to TRBD1. Looked up from germline, CDR1 is SGDLS and CDR2 is YYNGEE. The V and J ends lost 4 bases and 5 bases, in that order; junction bases with no gene match: 10. The CDR3 is 16 amino acids. The CDR3 nucleotides read TGTGCCAGCAGCCGCTTAGTGGGACAGGGGAAAGATACGCAGTATTTT. This encodes CASSRLVGQGKDTQYF.

The chain carries TRBV28 and TRBJ2-7; 8 bases fit TRBD2. Losses at the gene ends were 1 base for V and 5 bases for J; bases not matched to a gene: 7. This CDR3 is 15 amino acids long. Germline V gene data show CDR1 as MDHEN and CDR2 as SYDVKM. The CDR3 loop is CASSLYGGGRNEQYF. The CDR3 nucleotides are TGTGCCAGCAGTTTATATGGCGGGGGGAGGAACGAGCAGTACTTC.

The J gene is TRBJ1-1, the V gene TRBV4-3; the D is unclear. The CDR3 runs to 15 residues. Trimming removed 0 bases at V and 4 bases at J, with 12 bases between. Germline CDR1 and CDR2: LGHNA and YSLEER. The CDR3 DNA reads TGCGCCAGCAGCCAAGATGCCTTGGTGGGCACTGAAGCTTTCTTT. This gives the protein CASSQDALVGTEAFF.

The chain joins TRBV7-8 to TRBJ2-2; TRBD1 matches 8 bases. V lost 4 bases and J lost 5; bases outside the gene matches: 6. CDR1 is SGHVS, CDR2 FQNEAQ, per germline. The CDR3 has 15 residues. The CDR3 DNA reads as TGTGCCAGCAGCTGGAGCAGGGGGCGAACCGGGGAGCTGTTTTTT. Its translation: CASSWSRGRTGELFF. Supplemented by reference TRBV7-8 and TRBJ2-2, the full variable domain reads GAGVSQSPRYKVAKRGQDVALRCDPISGHVSLFWYQQALGQGPEFLTYFQNEAQLDKSGLPSDRFFAERPEGSVSTLKIQRTQQEDSAVYLCASSWSRGRTGELFFGEGSRLTVL.

This sequence joins TRBV6-1 and TRBJ2-3; 7 nucleotides line up with TRBD1. V shed 6 bases, J shed 3 bases, and the junction held 9 bases outside the gene matches. The CDR3 is 15 amino acids. Germline assignment: CDR1 MNHNS and CDR2 SASEGT. The CDR3 DNA sequence: TGTGCCAGCAGCCTCGACAGGGTTTCAACAGATACGCAGTATTTT. Translating gives CASSLDRVSTDTQYF.

The CDR3 is CASSYSGAENTEAFF. Written as DNA, the CDR3 is TGTGCCAGCAGTTATTCGGGGGCAGAGAACACTGAAGCTTTCTTT. This chain joins TRBV6-5 and TRBJ1-1, with D possibly TRBD1 on 6 matching bases. CDR3 length: 15 amino acids. The V gene lost 3 bases and the J gene lost 1 base, with 12 bases spanning the gap. The germline gives CDR1 MNHEY, CDR2 SVGAGI.

The chain joins TRBV4-1 to TRBJ2-7; D perhaps matches TRBD1 (5 bases). The CDR3 runs to 14 residues. Trimming took off 3 bases at V and 4 bases at J, with 13 bases between the two ends. Germline CDR1 and CDR2: MGHRA and YSYEKL. CDR3: CASSQSLGQYEQYF. The CDR3 nucleotides are TGCGCCAGCAGCCAGAGCCTGGGGCAATACGAGCAGTACTTC.

The V call is TRBV5-1, the J call TRBJ2-7; a weak D match, TRBD2 (5 bases). This CDR3 contains 14 residues. Per germline, CDR1 SGHRS and CDR2 YFSETQ. V was cut by 4 bases and J by 0 bases, with 11 bases left in between. In DNA, the CDR3 is TGCGCCAGCAGCGCGGACTCAACCTCCTACGAGCAGTACTTC. Translation: CASSADSTSYEQYF.

CDR3 loop: CASSRDGQGGTDTQYF. For the CDR3, the DNA is TGTGCCAGCAGCCGAGACGGACAGGGAGGCACAGATACGCAGTATTTT. The chain combines TRBV7-2 with TRBJ2-3, with 8 bases matching TRBD1. J lost 1 base, V lost 5 bases, and 8 bases had no gene match. The CDR3 length is 16 residues. CDR1 and CDR2 (germline): SGHTA, FQGNSA.